This T cell receptor beta chain derives from a study of blood T cell repertoires in COVID-19. Looking at the study overall: The study drew acute and convalescent COVID-19 samples from the United States, Italy and Spain. PBMCs, B-cell-depleted T cells, or T cells provided the cDNA or gDNA that made up the material.

Original handling: Counts of nucleated cells, estimated from reference gene primer amplification, were obtained. Assay used: immunoSEQ multiplex PCR; TCRdb lists only in-frame clones, some missing. V and J calls and clone size follow that table, whereas D and trimming were derived from the DNA. The sample holds 160,000 or so clones, roughly nine tenths seen once. Germline V gene lookup returns CDR1 LNHDA and CDR2 SQIVND (reference sequence). This CDR3 has 14 residues. The ends were cut back, 4 bases at V and 9 bases at J, with 16 bases in the middle. Sequenced material: peripheral blood. The receptor was derived from a woman between 70 and 85 years old with acute or convalescent COVID-19. This sequence joins TRBV19 and TRBJ2-1; D possibly corresponds to TRBD1 (6 bases). The CDR3 DNA follows: TGTGCCAGTAGTACAGCCGGGACATTCAGTGAGCAGTTCTTC. Residues: CASSTAGTFSEQFF.